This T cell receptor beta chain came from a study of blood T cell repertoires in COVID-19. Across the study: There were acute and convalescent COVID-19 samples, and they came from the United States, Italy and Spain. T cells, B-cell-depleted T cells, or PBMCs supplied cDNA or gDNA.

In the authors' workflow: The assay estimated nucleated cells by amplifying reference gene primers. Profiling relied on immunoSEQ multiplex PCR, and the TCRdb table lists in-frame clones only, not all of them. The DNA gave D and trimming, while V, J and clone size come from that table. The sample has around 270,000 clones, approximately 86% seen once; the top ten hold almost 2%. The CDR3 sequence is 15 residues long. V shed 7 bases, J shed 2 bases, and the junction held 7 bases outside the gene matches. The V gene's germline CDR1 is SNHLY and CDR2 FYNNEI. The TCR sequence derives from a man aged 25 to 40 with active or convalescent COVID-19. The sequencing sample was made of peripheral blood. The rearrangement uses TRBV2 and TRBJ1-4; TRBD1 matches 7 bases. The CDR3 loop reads CASTLQGQTNEKLFF. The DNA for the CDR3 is TGTGCCAGCACTTTGCAGGGACAGACTAATGAAAAACTGTTTTTT.